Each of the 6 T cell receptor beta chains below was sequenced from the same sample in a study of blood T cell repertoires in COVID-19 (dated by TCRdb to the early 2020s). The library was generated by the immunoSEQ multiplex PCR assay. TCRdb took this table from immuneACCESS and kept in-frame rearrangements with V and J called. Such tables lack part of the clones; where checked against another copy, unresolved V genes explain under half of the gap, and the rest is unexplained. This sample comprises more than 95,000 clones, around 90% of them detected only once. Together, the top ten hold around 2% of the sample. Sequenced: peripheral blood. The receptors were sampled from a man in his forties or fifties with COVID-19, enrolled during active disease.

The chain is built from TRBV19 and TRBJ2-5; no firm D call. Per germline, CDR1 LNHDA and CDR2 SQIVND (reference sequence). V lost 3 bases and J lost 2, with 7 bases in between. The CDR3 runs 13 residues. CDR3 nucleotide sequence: TGTGCCAGTAGTATTCGCCAGCAAGAGACCCAGTACTTC. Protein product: CASSIRQQETQYF.

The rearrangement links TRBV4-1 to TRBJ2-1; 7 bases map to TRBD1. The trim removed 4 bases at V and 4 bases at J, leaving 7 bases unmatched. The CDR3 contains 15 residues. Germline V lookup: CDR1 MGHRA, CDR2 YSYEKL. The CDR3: CASSRAGGGYNEQFF. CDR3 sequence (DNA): TGCGCCAGCAGCCGTGCAGGGGGTGGATACAATGAGCAGTTCTTC.

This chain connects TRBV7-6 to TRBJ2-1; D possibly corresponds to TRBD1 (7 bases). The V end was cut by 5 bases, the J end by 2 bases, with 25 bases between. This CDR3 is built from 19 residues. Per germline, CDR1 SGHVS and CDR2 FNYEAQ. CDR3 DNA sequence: TGTGCCAGCAGCCTCAGGGGGAGGCAGGGTACTCTTGCCTACAATGAGCAGTTCTTC. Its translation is CASSLRGRQGTLAYNEQFF.

The CDR3, as DNA: TGCAGCGTTGAGGAGGGACATGGCTACACCTTC. Residues: CSVEEGHGYTF. This sequence joins TRBV29-1 and TRBJ1-2; maybe TRBD1 (5 bases). Between the trimmed V and J ends, which lost 3 bases and 6 bases, there was a span of 8 bases. Germline V gene lookup returns CDR1 SQVTM and CDR2 ANQGSEA. The CDR3 consists of 11 residues.

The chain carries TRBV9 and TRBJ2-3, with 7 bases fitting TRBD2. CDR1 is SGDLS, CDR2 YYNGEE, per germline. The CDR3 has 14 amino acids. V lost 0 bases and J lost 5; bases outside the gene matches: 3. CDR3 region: CASSVDLAVDTQYF. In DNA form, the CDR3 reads TGTGCCAGCAGCGTAGACCTAGCGGTAGATACGCAGTATTTT.

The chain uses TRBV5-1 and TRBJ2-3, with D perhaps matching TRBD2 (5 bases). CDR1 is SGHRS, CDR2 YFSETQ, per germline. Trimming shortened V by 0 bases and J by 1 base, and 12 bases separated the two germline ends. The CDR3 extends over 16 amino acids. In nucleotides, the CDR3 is TGCGCCAGCAGCTTGGCCGGGGTAGGTGGCACAGATACGCAGTATTTT. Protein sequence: CASSLAGVGGTDTQYF. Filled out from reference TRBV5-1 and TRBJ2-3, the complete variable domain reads KAGVTQTPRYLIKTRGQQVTLSCSPISGHRSVSWYQQTPGQGLQFLFEYFSETQRNKGNFPGRFSGRQFSNSRSEMNVSTLELGDSALYLCASSLAGVGGTDTQYFGPGTRLTVL.